The 17 T cell receptor beta chains below were found in one sample sequenced in a study of a mutant IDH1 vaccine in newly diagnosed glioma. The method was immunoSEQ multiplex PCR; TCRdb's version includes in-frame clones alone and lacks a portion of them. The sample has under 95,000 clones, roughly 90% seen once. Time point reported: week 5, during vaccination. The study gave 300 ug of mutant IDH1 20-mer peptide per vaccine dose, with topical imiquimod. These receptors' targets are unknown. The starting material was PBMCs, obtained from a glioma patient whose treatment included an IDH1 peptide vaccine. Receptor source: a woman aged 45 to 65 with glioma.

The rearrangement joins TRBV2 to TRBJ2-5, with TRBD2 matching 10 bases. Near its end, the DNA agrees better with TRBJ2-7, so the J call may be wrong. Germline CDR1 SNHLY, CDR2 FYNNEI. The CDR3 length is 16 residues. CDR3 sequence (DNA): TGTGCCAGCGGGTGGCTAGCGGGAGAAGGAACCTACGAGCAGTACTTC. Encoded protein: CASGWLAGEGTYEQYF.

CDR3 nucleotide sequence: TGTGCCTGGAGTGTTAGTGGTCCGGAGACCCAGTACTTC. Amino acids: CAWSVSGPETQYF. V usage is TRBV30 and J usage is TRBJ2-5; D gene unclear. CDR1 is GTSNPN and CDR2 is SVGIG in the germline V gene (reference sequence). Trimming took 0 bases from V and 5 from J, leaving 10 bases between them. The CDR3 consists of 13 residues.

The chain combines TRBV5-1 with TRBJ1-4; D is unresolved. This CDR3 region has 16 residues. Trimming took off 4 bases at V and 0 bases at J, with 13 bases between the two ends. The V gene's germline CDR1 is SGHRS and CDR2 YFSETQ. The CDR3 nucleotides are TGCGCCAGCAGCCCCCGTGGGTTTGCAACTAATGAAAAACTGTTTTTT. As protein: CASSPRGFATNEKLFF.

V usage is TRBV25-1 and J usage is TRBJ2-5; TRBD1 is a possible D gene (6 bases). The tail of the sequence fits TRBJ2-7 better, so the J call may be wrong. The V gene's germline CDR1 is MGHDK and CDR2 SYGVNS. The CDR3 extends over 15 amino acids. This CDR3 is CASSESTDRFDEQYF. The CDR3 DNA sequence: TGTGCCAGCAGTGAATCAACGGACAGATTTGACGAGCAGTACTTC.

The chain uses TRBV14 and TRBJ1-1; no definite D call. CDR1 and CDR2 (germline): SGHDN, FVKESK. The V gene lost 2 bases and the J gene lost 1 base, with 8 bases spanning the gap. The CDR3 is made up of 14 amino acids. This chain's CDR3 is CASSQLGSNTEAFF. The CDR3 coding sequence is TGTGCCAGCAGCCAACTTGGATCGAACACTGAAGCTTTCTTT.

This clone was detected only once. This chain connects TRBV7-3 to TRBJ2-1; no firm D call. Looked up from germline, CDR1 is SGHTA and CDR2 is FQGTGA. The CDR3 totals 14 residues. V was shortened by 4 bases and J by 7 bases, with 14 bases between the two germline ends. CDR3 in DNA: TGTGCCAGCAGCTCTATCGGGTATAGTAATGAGCAGTTCTTC. This codes for CASSSIGYSNEQFF.

The rearrangement uses TRBV11-3 and TRBJ2-3, with D maybe TRBD2 (6 bases). V was clipped by 1 base and J by 4 bases, with 12 bases between them. CDR1 and CDR2 (germline): SGHNT, YENEEA. The CDR3 has 15 amino acids. The CDR3 DNA follows: TGTGCCAGCAGCTTAGGGCGGGAAAAAGCAGATACGCAGTATTTT. This codes for CASSLGREKADTQYF.

The V call is TRBV10-3, the J call TRBJ2-5; 8 bases match TRBD2. The CDR3 consists of 16 residues. Germline V gene lookup returns CDR1 ENHRY and CDR2 SYGVKD. The J segment lost 1 base and the V segment lost 4 bases, leaving 8 bases of the junction unmatched. CDR3 in amino acids: CAISGAIGGAQETQYF. The CDR3 nucleotides read TGTGCCATCAGTGGAGCTATCGGGGGGGCCCAAGAGACCCAGTACTTC.

The V gene is TRBV9, the J gene TRBJ1-5; 7 bases line up with TRBD1. Germline CDR1 and CDR2: SGDLS and YYNGEE. V shed 4 bases and J 5 bases; nucleotides not matched to a gene: 9. The CDR3 runs 15 residues. The chain's CDR3 is CASSRGGGGHQPQHF. The CDR3 DNA reads TGTGCCAGCAGCCGGGGAGGAGGGGGCCATCAGCCCCAGCATTTT.

This clone has only one observation. The chain recombines TRBV9 with TRBJ2-1; 7 bases are shared with TRBD2. There are 16 residues in the CDR3. With 2 bases clipped from V and 6 bases from J, the junction kept 11 bases outside the gene matches. Germline lookup yields CDR1 SGDLS and CDR2 YYNGEE. CDR3 sequence reads: CASSVSGGNTGNEQFF. For the CDR3, the DNA is TGTGCCAGCAGCGTCTCGGGAGGAAACACGGGCAATGAGCAGTTCTTC.

This chain uses TRBV4-2 with TRBJ2-7; D is perhaps TRBD2 (6 bases). The CDR3 totals 17 residues. In germline, CDR1 is LGHNA, CDR2 YNFKEQ. With 0 bases removed from V and 6 bases from J, the gap between germline ends came to 21 bases. The CDR3 DNA follows: TGTGCCAGCAGCCAAGAAGAAACGAGAAGTGAGGGAGGCGAGCAGTACTTC. Translation: CASSQEETRSEGGEQYF.

The gene calls are TRBV2 and TRBJ2-5; possibly TRBD1 for D (6 bases). Per germline, CDR1 SNHLY and CDR2 FYNNEI. This CDR3 contains 14 residues. V was pared by 5 bases and J by 4 bases, with 14 bases between. The CDR3 spells CASSFSGHGETQYF. The CDR3, as DNA: TGTGCCAGCAGTTTCTCGGGACACGGAGAGACCCAGTACTTC.

The chain links TRBV5-6 to TRBJ2-7, with D tentatively TRBD1 (6 bases). The CDR3 runs to 16 residues. V was cut by 3 bases and J by 2 bases, with 18 bases left in between. Germline values: CDR1 SGHDT, CDR2 YYEEEE. The CDR3 reads CASSWLGAGAAYEQYF. The CDR3 bases are TGTGCCAGCAGCTGGCTGGGGGCAGGGGCGGCCTACGAGCAGTACTTC.

The chain uses TRBV6-5 and TRBJ2-1, with a possible D match to TRBD2 (5 bases). CDR1 is MNHEY and CDR2 is SVGAGI in the germline V gene. V was trimmed by 7 bases and J by 5 bases, leaving 9 bases between them. This CDR3 is 12 amino acids long. The CDR3 spells CASKWGDNEQFF. The CDR3 DNA follows: TGTGCCAGCAAGTGGGGAGACAATGAGCAGTTCTTC.

The rearrangement uses TRBV5-4 and TRBJ2-3, with 9 bases aligning to TRBD1. The CDR3 is made up of 13 amino acids. Germline V gives CDR1 SGHNT, CDR2 YYREEE (reference sequence). After removal of 4 bases from V and 6 bases from J, the junction contained 3 bases not matched to a gene. CDR3 bases: TGTGCCAGCAGCCCAGGGACAGGGGATACGCAGTATTTT. Residues: CASSPGTGDTQYF.

The table lists this clone with a count of one. The chain combines TRBV9 with TRBJ2-2, with TRBD1 identical over 8 bases. CDR3 length: 16 residues. V was clipped by 4 bases and J by 1 base; unmatched bases: 6. Germline V gives CDR1 SGDLS, CDR2 YYNGEE. CDR3 nucleotides: TGTGCCAGCAGCCGATCCGGGACAGGGAACACCGGGGAGCTGTTTTTT. Residues: CASSRSGTGNTGELFF.

J is TRBJ2-7 and V is TRBV6-5; D gene unclear. CDR1 and CDR2 from the germline V gene are MNHEY and SVGAGI. V gave up 0 bases and J gave up 6 bases, with 15 bases separating them. This CDR3 has 15 amino acids. The CDR3: CASSYSNSGSFEQYF. The DNA for the CDR3 is TGTGCCAGCAGTTACTCAAACAGTGGCTCGTTCGAGCAGTACTTC.